This T cell receptor (beta chain) was sequenced in a study of blood T cells in healthy people across ages. Overall study results and limits: Naive CD4+ cell counts and diversity both ran higher in long-lived than in aged donors. Age advanced and TCR beta diversity per million T cells fell, roughly linearly.

Regarding this clonotype: Its antigen is unknown.

Germline values: CDR1 DFQATT, CDR2 SNEGSKA (reference sequence). CDR3 size: 17 residues. V was pared by 6 bases and J by 0 bases, with 13 bases of the junction left unmatched. The second PCR ran about 6 to 12 cycles with a sample-barcoded 5' primer and J-beta primers. A tag from a template-switch adaptor with 12 random nucleotides marked each cDNA molecule. Individual samples furnished no less than 2.5 million CDR3-containing paired-end reads apiece. TCRdb passed the 5' RACE reads through MiXCR, listing each CDR3 protein once. This table has under 2 million distinct CDR3 sequences, roughly a third appearing once.

The sample comprised blood. The sequence was collected from a woman aged 30 to 39 in good health. The rearrangement uses TRBV20-1 and TRBJ2-3, with TRBD2 matching over 9 bases. The CDR3 bases are TGCAGTGCAGAGGAACTAGCGGGCAAAAAAAGCACAGATACGCAGTATTTT. Translating it yields CSAEELAGKKSTDTQYF.